This TCR beta chain was sequenced during a study of CD8 T cells in Susac syndrome. Germline CDR1 and CDR2: SGHNT and YYREEE (reference sequence). Trimming took off 4 bases at V and 1 base at J, with 14 bases between the two ends. The CDR3 totals 15 residues. After extraction with the RNeasy kit, about 0.45 to 1 ug of the RNA was reverse transcribed using random hexamers. TCRdb reprocessed the immunoSEQ multiplex PCR reads via MiXCR and lists one record per CDR3 protein. The sample lists more than 150,000 distinct CDR3 sequences; about 95% were seen once. The sequenced sample was CD4+ T cells from PBMCs. This sequence joins TRBV5-4 and TRBJ1-1; a weak D match, TRBD1 (5 bases). This clonotype originated in a human donor in good health. CDR3 in DNA: TGTGCCAGCAGCCGGAGGGACTCCAGGAACACTGAAGCTTTCTTT. Residues: CASSRRDSRNTEAFF.